Shown below are 24 T cell receptor beta chains from a single sample sequenced in a study of sequential checkpoint blockade in melanoma (dated by TCRdb to the late 2010s). Libraries were constructed by the immunoSEQ multiplex PCR assay. This is the immuneACCESS table as TCRdb keeps it, with only in-frame sequences that have V and J called. A part of the clones is gone; compared with another copy, unresolved V genes explain less than half, and the rest is unexplained. The sample records fewer than 30,000 clones, approximately 86% of which are singletons. Roughly a sixth of the sample goes to the ten largest clones. Sample treatment or condition, as interpreted from the label and publication: randomized to nivolumab then ipilimumab (arm A) or the reverse (arm B). The sample consisted of CD8+ T cells sorted from blood (inferred from file names), taken from a patient given nivolumab and ipilimumab in sequence. These TCRs come from a human donor with melanoma.

CDR3 amino acids: CSVEGTTSGDSYEQYF. The CDR3, as DNA: TGCAGCGTTGAAGGGACCACTAGCGGGGATTCCTACGAGCAGTACTTC. The J gene is TRBJ2-7, the V gene TRBV29-1; TRBD2 matches 10 bases. The CDR3 sequence is 16 residues long. Germline-derived CDR1 and CDR2 are SQVTM and ANQGSEA. V lost 1 base to trimming and J lost 1 base; unmatched junction nucleotides: 7.

The J gene is TRBJ1-2, the V gene TRBV30, with 10 bases aligning to TRBD1. The CDR3 is made up of 14 amino acids. Germline V lookup: CDR1 GTSNPN, CDR2 SVGIG (reference sequence). V was clipped by 2 bases and J by 4 bases; unmatched bases: 4. The CDR3 sequence is CAWSSGQGIYGYTF. DNA of the CDR3: TGTGCCTGGAGTTCGGGACAGGGGATCTATGGCTACACCTTC.

This chain links TRBV9 with TRBJ2-7, with D perhaps TRBD1 (5 bases). The CDR3 contains 14 residues. Deletions cut 1 base from V and 2 bases from J, with 10 bases between. Germline assignment: CDR1 SGDLS and CDR2 YYNGEE. The CDR3 nucleotides are TGTGCCAGCAGCGTATCCAGGGCTCCCTACGAGCAGTACTTC. It translates to CASSVSRAPYEQYF.

The chain recombines TRBV11-3 with TRBJ2-7, with 8 nucleotides matching TRBD2. The CDR3 contains 15 residues. V shed 2 bases, J shed 0 bases, and the junction held 3 bases outside the gene matches. Per the germline V gene, CDR1 is SGHNT and CDR2 is YENEEA. This chain's CDR3 is CASSLSSGPSYEQYF. For the CDR3, the DNA is TGTGCCAGCAGCTTATCTAGCGGGCCCTCCTACGAGCAGTACTTC.

This clone has just one count. The V call is TRBV30, the J call TRBJ1-5; D might be TRBD1 (5 bases). The germline CDR1 and CDR2 sequences are GTSNPN and SVGIG (reference sequence). CDR3 size: 11 residues. The V gene lost 8 bases and the J gene lost 4 bases, with 9 bases spanning the gap. In DNA, the CDR3 is TGTGCCGCGGGGGAAAATCAGCCCCAGCATTTT. As protein: CAAGENQPQHF. The whole variable domain, remainder taken from reference TRBV30 and TRBJ1-5, is SQTIHQWPATLVQPVGSPLSLECTVEGTSNPNLYWYRQAAGRGLQLLFYSVGIGQISSEVPQNLSASRPQDRQFILSSKKLLLSDSGFYLCAAGENQPQHFGDGTRLSIL.

This clone was recorded once. Relative to the germline gene, one junction end is altered; a read error may explain this. This chain uses TRBV2 with TRBJ2-1; D might be TRBD2 (5 bases). The germline gives CDR1 SNHLY, CDR2 FYNNEI. The length of the CDR3 is 15 residues. The CDR3: CASNGGPGIYDERFF. CDR3 coding DNA: TGTGCCAGCAATGGAGGACCGGGAATATACGATGAGCGGTTCTTC. Filled out from reference TRBV2 and TRBJ2-1, the complete variable domain reads EPEVTQTPSHQVTQMGQEVILRCVPISNHLYFYWYRQILGQKVEFLVSFYNNEISEKSEIFDDQFSVERPDGSNFTLKIRSTKLEDSAMYFCASNGGPGIYDERFFGPGTRLTVL.

This chain links TRBV12-5 with TRBJ2-1; TRBD2 might be the D (5 bases). The CDR3 contains 16 residues. Germline CDR1 reads LGHNT; CDR2 reads FRNRAP. V was trimmed by 6 bases and J by 0 bases, leaving 15 bases between them. The CDR3 sequence is CASGASPAGSYNEQFF. CDR3 nucleotide sequence: TGTGCTAGTGGGGCCTCACCTGCGGGCTCCTACAATGAGCAGTTCTTC.

This clone was seen a few times. The J gene is TRBJ2-3, the V gene TRBV4-3; 10 bases are shared with TRBD1. J lost 3 bases, V lost 0 bases, and 12 bases had no gene match. CDR1 and CDR2 (germline): LGHNA, YSLEER. The CDR3 has 19 residues. Here the CDR3 reads CASSQDLAGQGWGTDTQYF. CDR3 DNA: TGCGCCAGCAGCCAAGATTTGGCGGGACAGGGGTGGGGAACAGATACGCAGTATTTT.

The CDR3 DNA reads TGTGCCAGCGGTAGTATTTTGCTAACGCAGTATTTT. Its translation: CASGSILLTQYF. This chain uses TRBV27 with TRBJ2-3; D not resolved. V lost 8 bases, J lost 9 bases, and 15 bases lay in between. This CDR3 contains 12 residues. The germline V gene encodes CDR1 MNHEY and CDR2 SMNVEV (reference sequence).

In its sample, this clone was seen once. This sequence joins TRBV5-1 and TRBJ1-1; possible D gene TRBD1, 6 bases. The CDR3 consists of 15 residues. The ends were cut back, 3 bases at V and 5 bases at J, with 17 bases in the middle. Germline loops: CDR1 SGHRS, CDR2 YFSETQ. The CDR3, as DNA: TGCGCCAGCAGCTCCCGGACAGCCCGAGGGACTGAAGCTTTCTTT. As protein: CASSSRTARGTEAFF.

DNA for the CDR3: TGTGCCAGTACCAGTACAGGGGGTGAATATCAGCCCCAGCATTTT. The encoded protein is CASTSTGGEYQPQHF. The V and J genes are TRBV19 and TRBJ1-5, with TRBD1 matching 8 bases. V dropped 7 bases and J dropped 5; count of bases not matched to a gene: 10. Germline loops: CDR1 LNHDA, CDR2 SQIVND (reference sequence). The CDR3 extends over 15 amino acids.

The CDR3 sequence is CASNEPQSGAYGYTF. CDR3 sequence (DNA): TGTGCCAGCAACGAGCCCCAGTCAGGGGCCTATGGCTACACCTTC. The rearrangement joins TRBV4-2 to TRBJ1-2, with TRBD1 as a possible D gene (6 bases). The CDR3 consists of 15 residues. Germline-derived CDR1 and CDR2 are LGHNA and YNFKEQ. Trimming removed 7 bases from V and 4 bases from J, with 19 bases in between.

V and J are TRBV9 and TRBJ1-2; maybe TRBD1 (5 bases). The CDR3 consists of 14 residues. Germline V gene data show CDR1 as SGDLS and CDR2 as YYNGEE. The V end was cut by 0 bases, the J end by 4 bases, with 10 bases between. CDR3 loop: CASSVGGLGYGYTF. The CDR3, as DNA: TGTGCCAGCAGCGTAGGGGGCTTGGGCTATGGCTACACCTTC.

V and J are TRBV15 and TRBJ2-7; 11 nucleotides agree with TRBD2. The J segment lost 12 bases and the V segment lost 0 bases, leaving 10 bases of the junction unmatched. CDR3 length: 15 amino acids. Germline V gene sequence: CDR1 LNHNV, CDR2 YYDKDF (reference sequence). CDR3 DNA: TGTGCCACCAGCAGAGATTTGGGTCTAGCGGGGGGTCGGTACTTC. The encoded protein is CATSRDLGLAGGRYF.

This clone showed up just a few times. The rearrangement links TRBV10-3 to TRBJ2-4; tentatively, D is TRBD1 (6 bases). The length of the CDR3 is 19 residues. V lost 0 bases, J lost 0 bases, and 18 bases lay in between. Germline V gives CDR1 ENHRY, CDR2 SYGVKD. CDR3 protein: CAISESTWDNRVAKNIQYF. The CDR3 DNA is TGTGCCATCAGTGAGTCGACATGGGACAACCGTGTAGCCAAAAACATTCAGTACTTC.

This chain connects TRBV4-1 to TRBJ2-7; D gene uncertain. The CDR3 consists of 13 residues. Trimming took off 0 bases at V and 4 bases at J, with 7 bases between the two ends. Germline CDR1 and CDR2: MGHRA and YSYEKL. CDR3 nucleotides: TGCGCCAGCAGCCAAGAGTTATCTTACGAGCAGTACTTC. Translation: CASSQELSYEQYF.

The rearrangement links TRBV29-1 to TRBJ1-2; perhaps TRBD1 as D (6 bases). V lost 3 bases, J lost 4 bases, and 18 bases lay in between. Germline CDR1 reads SQVTM; CDR2 reads ANQGSEA. This CDR3 contains 15 residues. The CDR3: CSVETSLDSIYGYTF. CDR3 DNA sequence: TGCAGCGTTGAGACCTCCCTGGACAGTATCTATGGCTACACCTTC. The entire variable domain, with the rest obtained from reference TRBV29-1 and TRBJ1-2, is as follows: SAVISQKPSRDICQRGTSLTIQCQVDSQVTMMFWYRQQPGQSLTLIATANQGSEATYESGFVIDKFPISRPNLTFSTLTVSNMSPEDSSIYLCSVETSLDSIYGYTFGSGTRLTVV.

The chain couples TRBV9 to TRBJ1-1, with D hard to call. The germline V and J ends were trimmed by 5 bases and 7 bases, with 9 bases remaining between them. The CDR3 consists of 11 residues. CDR1 and CDR2 (germline): SGDLS, YYNGEE. CDR3 loop: CASSAVSEAFF. The CDR3, as DNA: TGTGCCAGCAGTGCGGTGAGTGAAGCTTTCTTT.

The chain couples TRBV4-3 to TRBJ1-2, with a weak D call TRBD1 (5 bases). CDR1 and CDR2 from the germline V gene are LGHNA and YSLEER. The CDR3 sequence is 19 residues long. Trimming shortened V by 3 bases and J by 5 bases, and 28 bases separated the two germline ends. CDR3 in amino acids: CASSQGQLATYLPDYGYTF. The CDR3 coding sequence is TGCGCCAGCAGCCAGGGGCAGCTTGCGACCTACTTGCCCGATTATGGCTACACCTTC.

This clone was seen more than once but under ten times. The chain uses TRBV7-9 and TRBJ2-3; no clear D gene. The CDR3 is 12 residues long. In germline, CDR1 is SEHNR, CDR2 FQNEAQ (reference sequence). Deletions cut 4 bases from V and 4 bases from J, with 6 bases between. CDR3 sequence: CASSSHPDTQYF. CDR3 coding DNA: TGTGCCAGCAGCTCCCATCCAGATACGCAGTATTTT. Full variable domain (missing parts from reference TRBV7-9 and TRBJ2-3): DTGVSQNPRHKITKRGQNVTFRCDPISEHNRLYWYRQTLGQGPEFLTYFQNEAQLEKSRLLSDRFSAERPKGSFSTLEIQRTEQGDSAMYLCASSSHPDTQYFGPGTRLTVL.

The gene calls are TRBV19 and TRBJ2-1; 8 bases line up with TRBD2. The germline V gene has CDR1 LNHDA and CDR2 SQIVND (reference sequence). The CDR3 sequence is 15 residues long. The V segment lost 1 base and the J segment 2 bases; nucleotides outside the gene matches: 1. The CDR3 sequence: CASSIAGGPYNEQFF. In DNA, the CDR3 is TGTGCCAGTAGTATAGCGGGAGGGCCCTACAATGAGCAGTTCTTC.

Of note for this clone: The junction shows a germline mismatch at one end, possibly a read error. V usage is TRBV28 and J usage is TRBJ1-1, with D perhaps matching TRBD1 (6 bases). The germline gives CDR1 MDHEN, CDR2 SYDVKM. The CDR3 length is 12 residues. The CDR3 here is CASTSIRGMVIF. The CDR3 DNA reads TGTGCCAGCACCTCCATTAGGGGGATGGTTATCTTT. The variable domain in full, with the rest retrieved from reference TRBV28 and TRBJ1-1, is DVKVTQSSRYLVKRTGEKVFLECVQDMDHENMFWYRQDPGLGLRLIYFSYDVKMKEKGDIPEGYSVSREKKERFSLILESASTNQTSMYLCASTSIRGMVIFGQGTRLTVV.

The CDR3 DNA reads TGTGCCAGCAGCTTGGGGAGACACGAGCAGTACTTC. The encoded protein is CASSLGRHEQYF. V and J are TRBV5-6 and TRBJ2-7; D not certain. V was cut by 0 bases and J by 5 bases, with 6 bases left in between. Germline V gene data show CDR1 as SGHDT and CDR2 as YYEEEE. The CDR3 runs to 12 residues.

The chain links TRBV4-3 to TRBJ1-1; no clear D gene. The germline gives CDR1 LGHNA, CDR2 YSLEER. The CDR3 loop spans 13 amino acids. V was cut by 1 base and J by 5 bases, with 8 bases left in between. This CDR3 is CASSQGLLTEAFF. DNA of the CDR3: TGCGCCAGCAGCCAAGGGCTTCTTACTGAAGCTTTCTTT.